The 32 T cell receptor beta chains below come from one sample, sequenced in a study of CD8+ T cells in alopecia areata. The treatment here: oral pan-JAK inhibitor, 5-10 mg twice daily. Reverse transcription of extracted RNA yielded cDNA, which provided the sequencing template. Sequencing used immunoSEQ multiplex PCR; TCRdb keeps in-frame clones, though not all of them. This sample has some 110,000 clones, with 58% found just once. The input for sequencing was CD8+ T cells sorted from blood, taken at week 4, from a patient treated with tofacitinib. These receptors were obtained from a human donor with alopecia areata.

The chain recombines TRBV30 with TRBJ2-1; TRBD1 is a possible D gene (6 bases). Between the trimmed V and J ends, which lost 2 bases and 8 bases, there was a span of 16 bases. This CDR3 has 14 residues. CDR1 is GTSNPN and CDR2 is SVGIG in the germline V gene (reference sequence). The CDR3 here is CAWSMGAKGHEQFF. The CDR3 coding sequence is TGTGCCTGGAGTATGGGGGCTAAGGGGCATGAGCAGTTCTTC. The variable domain in full, with the rest retrieved from reference TRBV30 and TRBJ2-1, is SQTIHQWPATLVQPVGSPLSLECTVEGTSNPNLYWYRQAAGRGLQLLFYSVGIGQISSEVPQNLSASRPQDRQFILSSKKLLLSDSGFYLCAWSMGAKGHEQFFGPGTRLTVL.

This clone was seen more than once but under ten times. This chain joins TRBV27 and TRBJ1-2; a possible D gene is TRBD1 (6 bases). The CDR3 runs 14 residues. The germline V and J ends were trimmed by 8 bases and 3 bases, with 16 bases remaining between them. CDR1 and CDR2 (germline): MNHEY, SMNVEV (reference sequence). The CDR3 coding sequence is TGTGCCAGCGGGGATTTACAGGGTTACTATGGCTACACCTTC. Protein product: CASGDLQGYYGYTF.

The J gene is TRBJ1-6, the V gene TRBV7-9, with 7 bases fitting TRBD1. CDR3 length equals 17 residues. Looked up from germline, CDR1 is SEHNR and CDR2 is FQNEAQ (reference sequence). The junction had 14 bases not matched to a gene; V was cut back by 5 bases and J by 7 bases. This chain's CDR3 is CASSPRGGGSFNSPLHF. CDR3 sequence (DNA): TGTGCCAGCAGCCCCCGGGGAGGGGGCAGCTTCAATTCACCCCTCCACTTT. The full variable domain, its missing parts supplied by reference TRBV7-9 and TRBJ1-6, is DTGVSQNPRHKITKRGQNVTFRCDPISEHNRLYWYRQTLGQGPEFLTYFQNEAQLEKSRLLSDRFSAERPKGSFSTLEIQRTEQGDSAMYLCASSPRGGGSFNSPLHFGNGTRLTVT.

The rearrangement uses TRBV29-1 and TRBJ1-2, with a tentative D call TRBD1 (5 bases). CDR3 length: 12 residues. From germline, CDR1 is SQVTM and CDR2 ANQGSEA. V shed 5 bases and J shed 4 bases, with 11 bases lying between them. The CDR3 is CSVWLGAYGYTF. CDR3 DNA: TGCAGCGTTTGGCTAGGGGCCTATGGCTACACCTTC.

The chain uses TRBV30 and TRBJ1-1; 7 nucleotides match TRBD1. CDR1 and CDR2 (germline): GTSNPN, SVGIG (reference sequence). The CDR3 extends over 12 amino acids. J was trimmed by 4 bases and V by 4 bases; bases with no gene match: 3. For the CDR3, the DNA is TGTGCCTGGAACAGGGGAAGCACTGAAGCTTTCTTT. Protein: CAWNRGSTEAFF.

The chain combines TRBV9 with TRBJ1-2; tentatively, D is TRBD1 (6 bases). CDR1 is SGDLS and CDR2 is YYNGEE in the germline V gene. The CDR3 length is 13 residues. V lost 0 bases and J lost 5, with 8 bases in between. The CDR3 spells CASSVGTDYGYTF. The DNA of the CDR3 is TGTGCCAGCAGCGTAGGGACAGATTATGGCTACACCTTC.

This clone was observed a few times. The gene calls are TRBV30 and TRBJ1-2, with D hard to call. The germline V and J ends were trimmed by 0 bases and 2 bases, with 7 bases remaining between them. This CDR3 has 13 residues. The germline gives CDR1 GTSNPN, CDR2 SVGIG (reference sequence). DNA for the CDR3: TGTGCCTGGAGTGTACCGGGGAACTATGGCTACACCTTC. It codes for CAWSVPGNYGYTF.

This clone was seen only a few times. This sample includes further DNA sequences coding for the same CDR3. This rearrangement joins TRBV29-1 to TRBJ2-5, with D unresolved. This CDR3 is 10 amino acids long. Germline-derived CDR1 and CDR2 are SQVTM and ANQGSEA. V lost 4 bases to trimming and J lost 4 bases, with 4 bases between them. DNA of the CDR3: TGCAGCGTTGTTCGAGAGACCCAGTACTTC. Its protein product is CSVVRETQYF. Supplemented by reference TRBV29-1 and TRBJ2-5, the full variable domain reads SAVISQKPSRDICQRGTSLTIQCQVDSQVTMMFWYRQQPGQSLTLIATANQGSEATYESGFVIDKFPISRPNLTFSTLTVSNMSPEDSSIYLCSVVRETQYFGPGTRLLVL.

This clone appeared a few times. The chain carries TRBV29-1 and TRBJ2-1; D ambiguous. V shed 5 bases and J shed 4 bases, with 12 bases lying between them. The germline V gene has CDR1 SQVTM and CDR2 ANQGSEA. The CDR3 spans 13 residues. Here the CDR3 reads CSVSETGYNEQFF. CDR3 nucleotides: TGCAGCGTTTCCGAGACTGGTTACAATGAGCAGTTCTTC.

V and J are TRBV27 and TRBJ1-5; TRBD1 agrees at 8 bases. The V and J ends lost 6 bases and 2 bases, in that order; junction bases with no gene match: 3. CDR1 and CDR2 from the germline V gene are MNHEY and SMNVEV (reference sequence). This CDR3 has 14 amino acids. The CDR3 protein is CASRQGAGNQPQHF. CDR3 coding DNA: TGTGCCAGCAGGCAGGGGGCCGGCAATCAGCCCCAGCATTTT.

The V and J genes are TRBV28 and TRBJ2-1, with TRBD1 matching 9 bases. CDR3 length: 13 residues. Per germline, CDR1 MDHEN and CDR2 SYDVKM. V lost 11 bases, J lost 6 bases, and 8 bases stayed unmatched. The CDR3 DNA is TGTGCCGCGCGACAGGGGGTAGGCAATGAGCAGTTCTTC. Protein: CAARQGVGNEQFF. The full variable domain, with the rest looked up from reference TRBV28 and TRBJ2-1, is DVKVTQSSRYLVKRTGEKVFLECVQDMDHENMFWYRQDPGLGLRLIYFSYDVKMKEKGDIPEGYSVSREKKERFSLILESASTNQTSMYLCAARQGVGNEQFFGPGTRLTVL.

The sample holds a few counts of this clone. V gene TRBV4-1 combines with J gene TRBJ2-1, with a tentative D call TRBD1 (6 bases). V was clipped by 2 bases and J by 6 bases, with 17 bases between them. The germline V gene encodes CDR1 MGHRA and CDR2 YSYEKL. The CDR3 extends over 16 amino acids. The CDR3 sequence: CASSQTTGKVLNEQFF. The DNA of the CDR3 is TGCGCCAGCAGCCAAACCACAGGGAAAGTCCTCAATGAGCAGTTCTTC.

The rearrangement links TRBV2 to TRBJ1-5; 8 nucleotides align to TRBD1. Germline CDR1 and CDR2: SNHLY and FYNNEI. This CDR3 has 14 amino acids. V was pared by 1 base and J by 5 bases, with 1 base of the junction left unmatched. The CDR3 loop is CASSEGTGYQPQHF. CDR3 bases: TGTGCCAGCAGTGAAGGGACAGGGTATCAGCCCCAGCATTTT.

This chain connects TRBV4-2 to TRBJ2-2; D call uncertain. Germline V gives CDR1 LGHNA, CDR2 YNFKEQ. This CDR3 comprises 15 residues. V was clipped by 0 bases and J by 6 bases, with 11 bases between them. CDR3 amino acids: CASSQDPQLSGELFF. The CDR3 DNA sequence: TGTGCCAGCAGCCAAGACCCTCAGCTTTCCGGGGAGCTGTTTTTT.

The chain employs TRBV5-6 and TRBJ1-6; 7 nucleotides align to TRBD1. Trimming cost V 0 bases and J 9 bases; bases outside gene matches: 6. CDR3 length: 15 residues. Germline values: CDR1 SGHDT, CDR2 YYEEEE. The CDR3 loop reads CASSLGPGGGSPLHF. In DNA, the CDR3 is TGTGCCAGCAGCTTGGGCCCAGGGGGAGGTTCACCCCTCCACTTT.

V and J are TRBV9 and TRBJ2-1; D assignment may be TRBD1 or TRBD2 (5 bases each). Trimming cost V 0 bases and J 14 bases, with 12 bases left between them. There are 12 residues in the CDR3. In germline, CDR1 is SGDLS, CDR2 YYNGEE. The DNA for the CDR3 is TGTGCCAGCAGCGTAGGAGGGGAGCCGGAGTTCTTC. This encodes CASSVGGEPEFF.

The chain has TRBV28 and TRBJ2-5; 7 nucleotides line up with TRBD1. The assigned J gene may be wrong: the sequence end matches TRBJ2-7 better. This CDR3 region has 15 residues. Germline V gene data show CDR1 as MDHEN and CDR2 as SYDVKM. The CDR3: CASRIFTGASYEQYF. CDR3 DNA sequence: TGTGCCAGCAGGATATTTACAGGGGCCTCCTACGAGCAGTACTTC.

The CDR3 DNA reads TGCGCCAGCAGCCAAGATTCGCACAGGAGTGAGACCCAGTACTTC. It encodes CASSQDSHRSETQYF. The chain combines TRBV4-3 with TRBJ2-5; TRBD1 is a possible D gene (5 bases). The V end lost 0 bases, the J end lost 5 bases, and 13 bases lay between the germline ends. This CDR3 is built from 15 residues. Germline V gene data show CDR1 as LGHNA and CDR2 as YSLEER.

This chain connects TRBV29-1 to TRBJ2-2; no definite D call. CDR3 length equals 11 residues. CDR1 SQVTM and CDR2 ANQGSEA come from the germline V gene. V lost 5 bases and J 3 bases, leaving 4 bases between the germline ends. The CDR3: CSVHHTGELFF. DNA for the CDR3: TGCAGCGTTCACCACACCGGGGAGCTGTTTTTT.

The J gene is TRBJ2-1, the V gene TRBV29-1; D is uncertain. The CDR3 loop spans 13 amino acids. Germline V CDR1 and CDR2: SQVTM, ANQGSEA. V dropped 5 bases and J dropped 4 bases, with 12 bases sitting between them. The CDR3 coding sequence is TGCAGCGTTAGGATTGGCTCTTACAATGAGCAGTTCTTC. Translation: CSVRIGSYNEQFF.

The V gene is TRBV7-9, the J gene TRBJ2-6; D perhaps matches TRBD2 (5 bases). The CDR3 runs 16 residues. With 4 bases removed from V and 0 bases from J, the gap between germline ends came to 10 bases. Germline CDR1 SEHNR, CDR2 FQNEAQ (reference sequence). CDR3 residues: CASSSVGGSGANVLTF. In nucleotides, the CDR3 is TGTGCCAGCAGCTCGGTAGGAGGCTCTGGGGCCAACGTCCTGACTTTC.

The rearrangement uses TRBV4-2 and TRBJ1-3; D call uncertain. V lost 0 bases and J lost 2, with 8 bases in between. Germline V gives CDR1 LGHNA, CDR2 YNFKEQ. There are 15 residues in the CDR3. In DNA, the CDR3 is TGTGCCAGCAGCCAAGAGTTAGCGACTGGAAACACCATATATTTT. Translated: CASSQELATGNTIYF.

The rearrangement uses TRBV29-1 and TRBJ2-7; maybe TRBD1 (5 bases). CDR1 is SQVTM, CDR2 ANQGSEA, per germline. V was cut by 2 bases and J by 4 bases, with 12 bases left in between. The CDR3 spans 13 residues. The CDR3 region is CSVERQGEYEQYF. The DNA for the CDR3 is TGCAGCGTTGAACGGCAGGGTGAATACGAGCAGTACTTC.

The chain uses TRBV6-4 and TRBJ1-2, with D maybe TRBD1 (6 bases). The germline CDR1 and CDR2 sequences are MRHNA and SNTAGT. V was pared by 0 bases and J by 6 bases, with 17 bases between. This CDR3 is 16 amino acids long. CDR3 bases: TGTGCCAGCAGTGACTCAAACACGGGACACGCTCATGGCTACACCTTC. This gives the protein CASSDSNTGHAHGYTF.

The chain carries TRBV29-1 and TRBJ2-1; 7 bases align to TRBD2. CDR1 and CDR2 from the germline V gene are SQVTM and ANQGSEA. V lost 3 bases, J lost 2 bases, and 7 bases stayed unmatched. This CDR3 comprises 15 residues. As DNA, the CDR3 is TGCAGCGTTGATGGGGGTAGCGGGCCCTACAATGAGCAGTTCTTC. Translation gives CSVDGGSGPYNEQFF.

The gene calls are TRBV7-9 and TRBJ2-1; D not resolved. Trimming removed 5 bases from V and 0 bases from J, with 11 bases in between. The CDR3 is 15 residues long. CDR1 is SEHNR, CDR2 FQNEAQ, per germline (reference sequence). The CDR3 here is CASSHRLSSYNEQFF. As DNA, the CDR3 is TGTGCCAGCAGCCACCGACTCAGCTCCTACAATGAGCAGTTCTTC.

The sample holds a few counts of this clone. This chain links TRBV2 with TRBJ2-5; D is unresolved. The CDR3 covers 13 residues. Germline V gives CDR1 SNHLY, CDR2 FYNNEI. Trimming removed 4 bases from V and 2 bases from J, with 8 bases in between. CDR3 DNA sequence: TGTGCCAGCAGTGCGGTAGGGCAAGAGACCCAGTACTTC. This sequence encodes CASSAVGQETQYF. Combining the CDR3 with reference TRBV2 and TRBJ2-5 gives the whole variable domain EPEVTQTPSHQVTQMGQEVILRCVPISNHLYFYWYRQILGQKVEFLVSFYNNEISEKSEIFDDQFSVERPDGSNFTLKIRSTKLEDSAMYFCASSAVGQETQYFGPGTRLLVL.

In its sample, this clone was seen once. V and J are TRBV7-9 and TRBJ1-1; a weak D match, TRBD1 (6 bases). The CDR3 extends over 14 amino acids. Trimming took off 8 bases at V and 4 bases at J, with 17 bases between the two ends. Germline-derived CDR1 and CDR2 are SEHNR and FQNEAQ (reference sequence). CDR3 coding DNA: TGTGCCAGCTTGGACAGATCTCTGGGCACTGAAGCTTTCTTT. This encodes CASLDRSLGTEAFF.

V and J are TRBV7-9 and TRBJ2-7; D gene uncertain. V shed 5 bases and J shed 1 base, with 15 bases lying between them. This CDR3 is 15 amino acids long. CDR1 is SEHNR and CDR2 is FQNEAQ in the germline V gene (reference sequence). CDR3 DNA sequence: TGTGCCAGCAGCCCAATGTGGTTTGGGTCCTACGAGCAGTACTTC. Its translation: CASSPMWFGSYEQYF.

On this clone: An end of the junction differs from the germline gene, which may be a read error. This sequence joins TRBV25-1 and TRBJ2-5; 7 bases line up with TRBD2. Per the germline V gene, CDR1 is MGHDK and CDR2 is SYGVNS. The CDR3 consists of 15 residues. DNA for the CDR3: TGTGCCAGCAGTGATCTAGGACTAGAGTCGGAGATCCAGTACTTC. This translates into CASSDLGLESEIQYF. Using reference TRBV25-1 and TRBJ2-5 for the parts outside the CDR3, the full variable domain is EADIYQTPRYLVIGTGKKITLECSQTMGHDKMYWYQQDPGMELHLIHYSYGVNSTEKGDLSSESTVSRIRTEHFPLTLESARPSHTSQYLCASSDLGLESEIQYFGPGTRLLVL.

The chain joins TRBV12-5 to TRBJ1-5, with 7 positions matching TRBD1. Germline values: CDR1 LGHNT, CDR2 FRNRAP. This CDR3 spans 12 amino acids. For the CDR3, the DNA is TGTGCCGCGGGACAGACTGCGGGGCCCCAGCATTTT. Encoded protein: CAAGQTAGPQHF.

The CDR3 DNA sequence: TGTGCCAGTTCCCCCCGGGGGTTCGATGAGCAGTTCTTC. Its protein product is CASSPRGFDEQFF. The V gene is TRBV19, the J gene TRBJ2-1; maybe TRBD2 (6 bases). This CDR3 comprises 13 residues. V was clipped by 8 bases and J by 8 bases, with 16 bases between them. The germline V gene has CDR1 LNHDA and CDR2 SQIVND (reference sequence).